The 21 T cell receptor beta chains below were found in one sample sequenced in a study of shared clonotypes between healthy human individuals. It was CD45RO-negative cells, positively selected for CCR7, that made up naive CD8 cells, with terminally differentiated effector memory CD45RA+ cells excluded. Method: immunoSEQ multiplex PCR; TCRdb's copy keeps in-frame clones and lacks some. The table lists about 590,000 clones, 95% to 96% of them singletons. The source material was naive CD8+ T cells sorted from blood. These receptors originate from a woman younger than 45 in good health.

The CDR3 is CASSDWGRNQPQHF. As DNA, the CDR3 is TGTGCCAGCAGTGATTGGGGGCGGAATCAGCCCCAGCATTTT. The chain combines TRBV2 with TRBJ1-5; D is perhaps TRBD1 (6 bases). The CDR3 sequence is 14 residues long. Germline CDR1 is SNHLY and CDR2 is FYNNEI. V shed 3 bases and J shed 4 bases, with 10 bases lying between them.

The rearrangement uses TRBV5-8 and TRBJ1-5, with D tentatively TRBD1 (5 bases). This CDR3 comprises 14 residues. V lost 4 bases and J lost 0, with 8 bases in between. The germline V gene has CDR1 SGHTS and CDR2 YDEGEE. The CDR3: CASSRGYSNQPQHF. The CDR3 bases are TGTGCCAGCAGCCGGGGGTATAGCAATCAGCCCCAGCATTTT.

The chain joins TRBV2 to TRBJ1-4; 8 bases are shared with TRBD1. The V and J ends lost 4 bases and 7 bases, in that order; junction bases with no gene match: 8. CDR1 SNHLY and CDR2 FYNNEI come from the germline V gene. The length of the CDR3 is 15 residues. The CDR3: CASSAGGGFGEKLFF. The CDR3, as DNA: TGTGCCAGCAGTGCAGGGGGCGGTTTCGGTGAAAAACTGTTTTTT.

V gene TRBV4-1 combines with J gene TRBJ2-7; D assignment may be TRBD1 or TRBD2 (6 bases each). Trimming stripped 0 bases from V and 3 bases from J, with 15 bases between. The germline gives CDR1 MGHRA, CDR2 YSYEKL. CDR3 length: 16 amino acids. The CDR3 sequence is CASSQEGAGLGYEQYF. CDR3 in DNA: TGCGCCAGCAGCCAAGAGGGGGCGGGGCTTGGCTACGAGCAGTACTTC.

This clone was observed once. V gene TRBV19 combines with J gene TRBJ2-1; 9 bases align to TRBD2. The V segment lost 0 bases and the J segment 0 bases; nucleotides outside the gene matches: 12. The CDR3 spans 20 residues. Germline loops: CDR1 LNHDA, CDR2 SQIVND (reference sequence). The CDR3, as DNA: TGTGCCAGTAGTATAGATCAGGGGCCTAGCGGGATAAGCTCCTACAATGAGCAGTTCTTC. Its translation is CASSIDQGPSGISSYNEQFF.

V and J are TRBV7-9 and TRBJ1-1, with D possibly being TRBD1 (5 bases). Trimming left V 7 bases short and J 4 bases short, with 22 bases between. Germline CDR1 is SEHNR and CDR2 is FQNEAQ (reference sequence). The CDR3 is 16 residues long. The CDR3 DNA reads TGTGCCAGCACCCCTGGGACGGATGATCTGGGCACTGAAGCTTTCTTT. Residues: CASTPGTDDLGTEAFF.

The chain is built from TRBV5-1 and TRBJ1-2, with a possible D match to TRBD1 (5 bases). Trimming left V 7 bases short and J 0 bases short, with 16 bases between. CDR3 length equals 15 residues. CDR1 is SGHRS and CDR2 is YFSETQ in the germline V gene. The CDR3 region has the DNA TGCGCCAGCGCCGAGCGGGGGAGAACTAACTATGGCTACACCTTC. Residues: CASAERGRTNYGYTF.

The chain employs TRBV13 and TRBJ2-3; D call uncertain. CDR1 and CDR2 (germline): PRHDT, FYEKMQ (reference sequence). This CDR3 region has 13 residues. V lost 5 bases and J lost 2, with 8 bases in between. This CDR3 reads CASSLGFTDTQYF. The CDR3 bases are TGTGCCAGCAGCCTGGGCTTCACAGATACGCAGTATTTT.

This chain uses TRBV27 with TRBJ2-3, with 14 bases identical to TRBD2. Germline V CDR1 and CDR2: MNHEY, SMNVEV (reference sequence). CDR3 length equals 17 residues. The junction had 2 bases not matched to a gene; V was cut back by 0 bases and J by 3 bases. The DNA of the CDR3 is TGTGCCAGCAGTTTATCGGGACTAGCGGGAGTAACAGATACGCAGTATTTT. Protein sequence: CASSLSGLAGVTDTQYF.

CDR3 loop: CASSAGTSGTYEQYF. The CDR3 bases are TGTGCCAGCAGCGCTGGGACTAGCGGGACGTACGAGCAGTACTTC. The chain employs TRBV14 and TRBJ2-5; 13 bases are a match to TRBD2. The last part of the DNA fits TRBJ2-7 better; the J call may be wrong. The CDR3 spans 15 residues. CDR1 and CDR2 from the germline V gene are SGHDN and FVKESK.

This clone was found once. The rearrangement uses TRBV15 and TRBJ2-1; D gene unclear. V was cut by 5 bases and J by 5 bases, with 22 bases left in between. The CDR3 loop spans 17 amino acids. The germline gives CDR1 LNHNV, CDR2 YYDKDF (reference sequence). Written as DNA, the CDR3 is TGTGCCACCAGCCCCGTACGACCCACCGGGCCCCACAATGAGCAGTTCTTC. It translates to CATSPVRPTGPHNEQFF.

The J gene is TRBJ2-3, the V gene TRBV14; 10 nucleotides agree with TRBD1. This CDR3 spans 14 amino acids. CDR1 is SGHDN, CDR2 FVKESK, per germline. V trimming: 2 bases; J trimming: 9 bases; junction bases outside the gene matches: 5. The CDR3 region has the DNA TGTGCCAGCAGCCAAAGAGGGACAGGGGACACGCAGTATTTT. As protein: CASSQRGTGDTQYF.

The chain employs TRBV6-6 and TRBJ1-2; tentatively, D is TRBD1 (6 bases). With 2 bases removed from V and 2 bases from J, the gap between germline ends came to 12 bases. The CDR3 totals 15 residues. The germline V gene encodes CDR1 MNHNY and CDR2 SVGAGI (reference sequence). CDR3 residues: CASSYPGQQNYGYTF. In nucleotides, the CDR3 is TGTGCCAGCAGTTACCCAGGACAGCAGAACTATGGCTACACCTTC.

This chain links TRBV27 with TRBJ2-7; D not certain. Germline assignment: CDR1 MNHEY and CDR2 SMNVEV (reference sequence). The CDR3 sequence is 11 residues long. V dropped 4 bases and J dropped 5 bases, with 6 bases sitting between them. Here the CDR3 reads CASSWGNEQYF. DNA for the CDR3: TGTGCCAGCAGTTGGGGTAACGAGCAGTACTTC.

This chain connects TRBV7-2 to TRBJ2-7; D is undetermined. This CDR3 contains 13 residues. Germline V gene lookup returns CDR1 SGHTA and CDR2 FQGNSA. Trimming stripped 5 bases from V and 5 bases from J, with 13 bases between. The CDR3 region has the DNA TGTGCCAGCAGCAGAGATCTGGGCCACGAGCAGTACTTC. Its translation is CASSRDLGHEQYF.

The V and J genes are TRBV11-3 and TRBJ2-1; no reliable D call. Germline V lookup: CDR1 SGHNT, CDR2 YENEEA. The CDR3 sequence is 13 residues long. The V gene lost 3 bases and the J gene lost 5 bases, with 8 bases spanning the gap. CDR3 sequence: CASSFRGHNEQFF. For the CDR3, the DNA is TGTGCCAGCAGCTTCCGCGGACACAATGAGCAGTTCTTC.

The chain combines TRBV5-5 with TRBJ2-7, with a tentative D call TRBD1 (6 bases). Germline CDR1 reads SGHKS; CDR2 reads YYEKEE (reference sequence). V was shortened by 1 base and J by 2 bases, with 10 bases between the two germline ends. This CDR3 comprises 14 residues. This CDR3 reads CASSLSDRTYEQYF. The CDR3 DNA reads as TGTGCCAGCAGCTTGTCCGACAGGACCTACGAGCAGTACTTC.

The CDR3 nucleotides read TGTGCCAGCAGCGCCCCGGGACAGTACTATGGCTACACCTTC. Protein product: CASSAPGQYYGYTF. This rearrangement joins TRBV9 to TRBJ1-2, with 7 bases identical to TRBD1. Per germline, CDR1 SGDLS and CDR2 YYNGEE. The CDR3 loop spans 14 amino acids. The ends lost 3 bases at V and 3 bases at J; junction bases unmatched: 5.

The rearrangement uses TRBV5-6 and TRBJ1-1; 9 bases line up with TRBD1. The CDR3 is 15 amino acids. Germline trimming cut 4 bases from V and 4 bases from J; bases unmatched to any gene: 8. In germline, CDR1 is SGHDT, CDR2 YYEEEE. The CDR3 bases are TGTGCCAGCAGCACCTGGACAGGGGTAGGCACTGAAGCTTTCTTT. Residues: CASSTWTGVGTEAFF. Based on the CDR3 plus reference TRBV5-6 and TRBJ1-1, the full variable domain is DAGVTQSPTHLIKTRGQQVTLRCSPKSGHDTVSWYQQALGQGPQFIFQYYEEEERQRGNFPDRFSGHQFPNYSSELNVNALLLGDSALYLCASSTWTGVGTEAFFGQGTRLTVV.

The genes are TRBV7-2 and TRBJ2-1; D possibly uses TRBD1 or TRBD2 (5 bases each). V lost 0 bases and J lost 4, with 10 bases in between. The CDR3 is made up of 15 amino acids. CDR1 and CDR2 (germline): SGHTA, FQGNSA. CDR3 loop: CASSLASGPYNEQFF. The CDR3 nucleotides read TGTGCCAGCAGCTTAGCCTCGGGACCATACAATGAGCAGTTCTTC.

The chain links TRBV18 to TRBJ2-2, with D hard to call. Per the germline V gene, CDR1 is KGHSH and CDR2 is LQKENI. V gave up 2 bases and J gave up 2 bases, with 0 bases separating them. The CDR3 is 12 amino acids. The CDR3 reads CASSPNTGELFF. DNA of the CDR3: TGTGCCAGCTCACCAAACACCGGGGAGCTGTTTTTT.